The sequence of this T cell receptor (beta chain) was determined in a study of blood T cell repertoires in COVID-19. The CDR3 has 14 residues. Sequencing used immunoSEQ multiplex PCR; TCRdb keeps in-frame clones, though not all of them. The sample shows about 72,000 clones, about nine tenths of them seen only once. The sample consisted of peripheral blood. V gene TRBV21-1 combines with J gene TRBJ1-2; the D call TRBD1 from the table was never checked on the DNA. TRBV21-1 is deemed a pseudogene. This sequence originates from a man in his sixties or seventies with active or convalescent COVID-19. The CDR3 sequence is CASSKGDSNYGYTF. The CDR3 bases are TGTGCCAGCAGCAAAGGGGACAGCAACTATGGCTACACCTTC.